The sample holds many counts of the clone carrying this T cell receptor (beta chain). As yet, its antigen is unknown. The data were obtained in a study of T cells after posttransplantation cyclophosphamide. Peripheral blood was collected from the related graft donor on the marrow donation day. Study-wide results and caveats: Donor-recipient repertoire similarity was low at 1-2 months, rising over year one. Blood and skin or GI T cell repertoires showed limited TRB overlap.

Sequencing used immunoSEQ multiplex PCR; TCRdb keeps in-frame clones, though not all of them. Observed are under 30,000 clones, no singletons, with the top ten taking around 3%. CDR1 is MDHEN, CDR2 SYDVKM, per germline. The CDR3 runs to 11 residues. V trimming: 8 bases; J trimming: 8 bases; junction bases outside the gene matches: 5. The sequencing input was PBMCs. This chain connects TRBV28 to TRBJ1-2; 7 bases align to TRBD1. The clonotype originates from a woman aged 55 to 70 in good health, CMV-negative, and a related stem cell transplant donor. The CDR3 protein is CASGRGLGYTF. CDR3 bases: TGTGCCAGCGGAAGGGGGCTGGGCTACACCTTC.